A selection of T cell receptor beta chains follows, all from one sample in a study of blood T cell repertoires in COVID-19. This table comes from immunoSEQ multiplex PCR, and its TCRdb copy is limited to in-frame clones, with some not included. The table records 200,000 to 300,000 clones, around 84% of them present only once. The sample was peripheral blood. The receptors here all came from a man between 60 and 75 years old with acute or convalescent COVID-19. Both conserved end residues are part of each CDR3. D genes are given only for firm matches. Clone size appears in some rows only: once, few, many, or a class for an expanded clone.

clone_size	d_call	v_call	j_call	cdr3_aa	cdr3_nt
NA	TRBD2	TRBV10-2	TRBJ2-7	CASLLFSGGNYEQYF	TGCGCCAGCCTCCTCTTTAGCGGGGGGAACTACGAGCAGTACTTC
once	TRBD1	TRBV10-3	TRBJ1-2	CAITISGQEGYTF	TGTGCCATCACCATTTCAGGACAGGAAGGCTACACCTTC
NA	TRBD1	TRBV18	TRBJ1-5	CASSPGQGGVNQPQHF	TGTGCCAGCTCACCCGGACAGGGGGGGGTCAATCAGCCCCAGCATTTT
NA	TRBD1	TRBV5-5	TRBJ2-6	CASSARRTGGTGANVLTF	TGTGCCAGCAGCGCCCGCCGGACAGGAGGTACTGGGGCCAACGTCCTGACTTTC
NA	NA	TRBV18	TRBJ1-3	CASATGTGNTIYF	TGTGCCAGCGCAACAGGGACTGGAAACACCATATATTTT
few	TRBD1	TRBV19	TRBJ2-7	CASSNRDRGHEQYF	TGTGCCAGTAGTAACCGGGACAGGGGCCACGAGCAGTACTTC
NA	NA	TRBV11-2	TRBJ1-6	CASSLQTEYSPLHF	TGTGCCAGCAGCTTACAAACGGAGTATTCACCCCTCCACTTT
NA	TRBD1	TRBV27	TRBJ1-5	CASSPRQGPRSNQPQHF	TGTGCCAGCAGTCCCAGACAGGGGCCGCGTAGCAATCAGCCCCAGCATTTT
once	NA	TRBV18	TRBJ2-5	CASHPQTVQETQYF	TGTGCCAGCCACCCTCAGACTGTGCAAGAGACCCAGTACTTC
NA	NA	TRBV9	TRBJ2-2	CASSPAGRYTGELFF	TGTGCCAGCAGCCCGGCGGGGCGATACACCGGGGAGCTGTTTTTT
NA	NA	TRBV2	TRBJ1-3	CASSEVRGAGGNTIYF	TGTGCCAGCAGTGAAGTCCGGGGGGCAGGTGGAAACACCATATATTTT
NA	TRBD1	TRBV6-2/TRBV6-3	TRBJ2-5	CASRYRGRGETQYF	TGTGCCAGCAGGTACAGGGGGCGCGGGGAGACCCAGTACTTC
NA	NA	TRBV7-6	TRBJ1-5	CASSLASDQPQHF	TGTGCCAGCAGCTTAGCGTCAGATCAGCCCCAGCATTTT
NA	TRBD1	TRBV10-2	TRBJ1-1	CASSENRDRIISMNTEAFF	TGCGCCAGCAGTGAGAACCGGGACAGGATAATATCCATGAACACTGAAGCTTTCTTT
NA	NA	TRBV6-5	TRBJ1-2	CASSWGRWLYGYTF	TGTGCCAGCAGTTGGGGGAGGTGGCTCTATGGCTACACCTTC
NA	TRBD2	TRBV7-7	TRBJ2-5	CASSLQPGGQETQYF	TGTGCTAGCAGCCTACAACCGGGGGGACAAGAGACCCAGTACTTC
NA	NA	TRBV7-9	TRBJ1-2	CASSLSGVGYTF	TGTGCCAGCAGCTTATCAGGGGTCGGCTACACCTTC
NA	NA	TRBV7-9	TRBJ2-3	CASSFFAGDETQYF	TGTGCCAGCAGCTTCTTCGCGGGTGATGAGACGCAGTATTTT
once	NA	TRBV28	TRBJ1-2	CASSLWNGVWGPATNNYGYTF	TGTGCCAGCAGTTTATGGAATGGTGTCTGGGGGCCCGCTACTAATAACTATGGCTACACCTTC
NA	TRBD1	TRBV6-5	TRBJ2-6	CASRTGDSGANVLTF	TGTGCCAGCAGGACAGGGGACTCTGGGGCCAACGTCCTGACTTTC
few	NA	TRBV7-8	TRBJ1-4	CASSGAGLPNEKLFF	TGTGCCAGCAGCGGGGCAGGGCTTCCTAATGAAAAACTGTTTTTT